The 13 T cell receptor beta chains in this list originate from one sample, sequenced in a study of T cells in Graves' hyperthyroidism and ophthalmopathy. Template material for amplifying TCR beta CDR3 regions consisted of RNA transcripts. Using the HTBI primer set, a first-round RT-PCR was run on the TCR CDR3. MiXCR, applied by TCRdb to the multiplex PCR reads, yields one record per CDR3 protein. The data show about 700,000 distinct CDR3 sequences, just under 45% seen once. Sequencing was carried out using peripheral blood or thyroid tissue (not recorded which). These receptors came from an adult man with Graves' disease, either hyperthyroidism or ophthalmopathy (not recorded which).

This clonotype has a count of ten or more. The chain employs TRBV7-9 and TRBJ2-5; D might be TRBD1 (6 bases). CDR1 and CDR2 from the germline V gene are SEHNR and FQNEAQ (reference sequence). Trimming shortened V by 4 bases and J by 4 bases, and 13 bases separated the two germline ends. CDR3 size: 14 residues. The CDR3 DNA reads as TGTGCCAGCAGCTCCTCAGGGGTTGGAGAGACCCAGTACTTC. This encodes CASSSSGVGETQYF.

This clonotype showed up just once. The gene calls are TRBV29-1 and TRBJ1-2; D is undetermined. The ends were cut back, 8 bases at V and 0 bases at J, with 7 bases in the middle. The CDR3 runs 11 residues. CDR1 is SQVTM, CDR2 ANQGSEA, per germline. In DNA form, the CDR3 reads TGCAGCTTAGCCTCTAACTATGGCTACACCTTC. This sequence encodes CSLASNYGYTF.

For this clonotype: Compared with germline, one end of the junction differs, possibly owing to a read error. The rearrangement joins TRBV6-1 to TRBJ1-5; a possible D gene is TRBD1 (5 bases). This CDR3 has 15 residues. Germline-derived CDR1 and CDR2 are MNHNS and SASEGT. As DNA, the CDR3 is TGTGCCACCAGTGAAGCGGTGCAGGGCTATCAGCCCCAGCATTTT. Translated, it gives CATSEAVQGYQPQHF.

The chain carries TRBV7-9 and TRBJ1-2, with 7 bases identical to TRBD1. Germline CDR1 and CDR2: SEHNR and FQNEAQ (reference sequence). The J segment lost 1 base and the V segment lost 6 bases, leaving 8 bases of the junction unmatched. The CDR3 contains 15 residues. The CDR3 sequence: CASSPQGTINYGYTF. Here the CDR3 DNA reads TGTGCCAGCAGTCCACAGGGGACCATTAACTATGGCTACACCTTC.

This clonotype was found a few times. This chain links TRBV7-8 with TRBJ1-1, with 10 positions matching TRBD1. Germline trimming cut 5 bases from V and 1 base from J; bases unmatched to any gene: 4. Per the germline V gene, CDR1 is SGHVS and CDR2 is FQNEAQ. The CDR3 length is 15 residues. CDR3 in amino acids: CASSRQGASNTEAFF. In DNA, the CDR3 is TGTGCCAGCAGCCGACAGGGGGCGTCGAACACTGAAGCTTTCTTT.

J is TRBJ1-6 and V is TRBV7-2; possible D gene TRBD1, 6 bases. V was shortened by 9 bases and J by 7 bases, with 13 bases between the two germline ends. Germline V gives CDR1 SGHTA, CDR2 FQGNSA. The CDR3 sequence is 13 residues long. CDR3: CASSNQGNSPLHF. DNA of the CDR3: TGTGCCAGTAGTAATCAGGGGAATTCACCCCTCCACTTT.

The CDR3 sequence: CASSLRQGAVDGYTF. The CDR3 DNA reads as TGTGCCAGCAGCCTGAGACAGGGGGCTGTTGATGGCTACACCTTC. This rearrangement joins TRBV5-6 to TRBJ1-2; the match to TRBD1 covers 10 bases. CDR1 and CDR2 from the germline V gene are SGHDT and YYEEEE. The CDR3 consists of 15 residues. Trimming cost V 4 bases and J 6 bases; bases outside gene matches: 9.

The gene calls are TRBV20-1 and TRBJ1-1; D remains ambiguous. The V gene's germline CDR1 is DFQATT and CDR2 SNEGSKA (reference sequence). This CDR3 is built from 12 residues. V dropped 7 bases and J dropped 3 bases, with 12 bases sitting between them. CDR3 DNA: TGCAGTGGGGCCAGGCGAGACACTGAAGCTTTCTTT. It specifies CSGARRDTEAFF.

J is TRBJ1-5 and V is TRBV19, with 7 bases lining up with TRBD1. In germline, CDR1 is LNHDA, CDR2 SQIVND (reference sequence). Trimming cost V 7 bases and J 0 bases; bases outside gene matches: 3. The CDR3 is 14 amino acids. The CDR3 coding sequence is TGTGCCAGTACAAACAGGGGTAGCAATCAGCCCCAGCATTTT. This codes for CASTNRGSNQPQHF.

This CDR3 is CAISGTSGGPGQFF. As DNA, the CDR3 is TGTGCCATCAGTGGGACTAGCGGGGGCCCGGGGCAGTTCTTC. The V call is TRBV10-3, the J call TRBJ2-5, with 13 bases identical to TRBD2. The tail of the sequence fits TRBJ2-1 better, so the J call may be wrong. The CDR3 is 14 residues long. Germline lookup yields CDR1 ENHRY and CDR2 SYGVKD.

On this clonotype itself: With a much larger clone just one base away, this may be a read error. This chain uses TRBV6-1 with TRBJ2-7; D might be TRBD1 (5 bases). The CDR3 runs 16 residues. Trimming stripped 3 bases from V and 0 bases from J, with 15 bases between. Germline values: CDR1 MNHNS, CDR2 SASEGT. The CDR3 coding sequence is TGTGCCAGCAGTGACTCCAGGGCGGCAGGCTCCTACGAGCAGTACTTC. Its translation is CASSDSRAAGSYEQYF.

This clonotype was counted a few times. The rearrangement uses TRBV20-1 and TRBJ1-1; tentative D call: TRBD1 (6 bases). The CDR3 length is 14 residues. Germline V lookup: CDR1 DFQATT, CDR2 SNEGSKA (reference sequence). V was clipped by 6 bases and J by 0 bases, with 14 bases between them. The CDR3 region is CSAISGQLNTEAFF. The CDR3 DNA follows: TGCAGTGCCATCTCTGGACAGTTGAACACTGAAGCTTTCTTT.

The V gene is TRBV2, the J gene TRBJ1-2; weak D call: TRBD1 (5 bases). CDR1 is SNHLY and CDR2 is FYNNEI in the germline V gene. V was clipped by 6 bases and J by 4 bases, with 30 bases between them. The CDR3 sequence is 19 residues long. The CDR3, as DNA: TGTGCCAGCAGCAAGAGTACCCGGGACCGCTTCACCCGCGGCTATGGCTACACCTTC. This gives the protein CASSKSTRDRFTRGYGYTF.